The 27 T cell receptor beta chains in this list originate from one sample, sequenced in a study of blood T cells in healthy people across ages. For the second PCR, which ran for 7 to 11 cycles, a sample-barcoded 5' primer and a J-beta primer mix were used. TCRdb passed the 5' RACE reads through MiXCR, listing each CDR3 protein once. The profile covers 1.5 million to 1.8 million distinct CDR3 sequences, with approximately 43% appearing a single time and less than 5% taken by the ten largest. The material sequenced was blood. The receptors shown here come from a young woman in good health.

This clonotype was counted many times. The chain combines TRBV29-1 with TRBJ2-3; perhaps TRBD2 as D (5 bases). Per germline, CDR1 SQVTM and CDR2 ANQGSEA. The CDR3 runs to 16 residues. The V and J ends lost 4 bases and 2 bases respectively, with 19 bases between them. DNA of the CDR3: TGCAGCGTTGCCCCCGCGGGCAGTTCAATCACAGATACGCAGTATTTT. It translates to CSVAPAGSSITDTQYF.

This clonotype showed up just a few times. Mismatch with germline at one junction end may stem from a read error. The chain has TRBV7-2 and TRBJ1-2, with a weak D call TRBD1 (5 bases). The CDR3 spans 15 residues. Germline loops: CDR1 SGHTA, CDR2 FQGNSA. CDR3 sequence: CASTLDPRTSRGYTF. CDR3 nucleotides: TGTGCCAGCACCTTAGACCCCCGGACATCGAGGGGCTACACCTTC.

The gene calls are TRBV24-1 and TRBJ2-1; 7 positions match TRBD2. This CDR3 is built from 13 residues. Per germline, CDR1 KGHDR and CDR2 SFDVKD. The J segment lost 4 bases and the V segment lost 8 bases, leaving 4 bases of the junction unmatched. The CDR3: CATTSGLYNEQFF. The CDR3 region has the DNA TGTGCCACCACTAGCGGATTGTACAATGAGCAGTTCTTC.

The genes are TRBV10-3 and TRBJ2-5; TRBD2 might be the D (6 bases). Between the trimmed V and J ends, which lost 3 bases and 11 bases, there was a span of 13 bases. Germline assignment: CDR1 ENHRY and CDR2 SYGVKD. This CDR3 has 12 amino acids. For the CDR3, the DNA is TGTGCCATCAGTGAAGCGGAGGGCAAGCAGTACTTC. This gives the protein CAISEAEGKQYF.

This clonotype has more than one count but fewer than ten. CDR3 in amino acids: CASSGTGIYNEQFF. As DNA, the CDR3 is TGTGCCAGCAGCGGGACAGGGATATACAATGAGCAGTTCTTC. J is TRBJ2-1 and V is TRBV12-3 or TRBV12-4; 9 bases line up with TRBD1. V shed 6 bases and J 4 bases; nucleotides not matched to a gene: 4. This CDR3 is 14 amino acids long.

Details on this clonotype: This may come from a read error, since a much larger clone is one base off. This chain links TRBV12-5 with TRBJ2-5; D call uncertain. Trimming left V 5 bases short and J 7 bases short, with 17 bases between. CDR1 LGHNT and CDR2 FRNRAP come from the germline V gene. The CDR3 is 14 residues long. CDR3 loop: CASGVSAFSGTQYF. The CDR3, as DNA: TGTGCTAGTGGTGTGAGCGCCTTTAGTGGGACCCAGTACTTC.

The J gene is TRBJ2-1, the V gene TRBV2, with D perhaps matching TRBD2 (6 bases). The CDR3 contains 14 residues. The V end was cut by 7 bases, the J end by 7 bases, with 17 bases between. CDR1 is SNHLY, CDR2 FYNNEI, per germline. CDR3 in DNA: TGTGCCAGCAATGCACTAGCCTGGGGGAATGAGCAGTTCTTC. Encoded protein: CASNALAWGNEQFF.

This rearrangement joins TRBV29-1 to TRBJ2-1; D not resolved. With 4 bases removed from V and 3 bases from J, the gap between germline ends came to 7 bases. Germline V gene data show CDR1 as SQVTM and CDR2 as ANQGSEA. This CDR3 comprises 12 residues. The chain's CDR3 is CSVGSDYNEQFF. For the CDR3, the DNA is TGCAGCGTTGGCAGCGACTACAATGAGCAGTTCTTC.

This chain joins TRBV12-3 or TRBV12-4 and TRBJ1-5; 9 bases agree with TRBD1. The CDR3 is made up of 15 amino acids. V lost 6 bases, J lost 0 bases, and 3 bases stayed unmatched. Written as DNA, the CDR3 is TGTGCCAGCAGGGACAGGGGTAATAGCAATCAGCCCCAGCATTTT. Protein: CASRDRGNSNQPQHF.

The chain employs TRBV7-2 and TRBJ2-1; 7 bases fit TRBD1. This CDR3 has 17 amino acids. CDR1 and CDR2 (germline): SGHTA, FQGNSA. V was pared by 1 base and J by 2 bases, with 8 bases of the junction left unmatched. The DNA of the CDR3 is TGTGCCAGCAGCTTAGGGGAGACAGGGCCTACCTACAATGAGCAGTTCTTC. This codes for CASSLGETGPTYNEQFF. The full variable domain, with the rest looked up from reference TRBV7-2 and TRBJ2-1, is GAGVSQSPSNKVTEKGKDVELRCDPISGHTALYWYRQSLGQGLEFLIYFQGNSAPDKSGLPSDRFSAERTGGSVSTLTIQRTQQEDSAVYLCASSLGETGPTYNEQFFGPGTRLTVL.

The sample holds a few counts of this clonotype. The rearrangement joins TRBV7-2 to TRBJ2-5, with D possibly TRBD2 on 5 matching bases. CDR1 is SGHTA, CDR2 FQGNSA, per germline. This CDR3 region has 14 residues. Trimming took 2 bases from V and 11 from J, leaving 18 bases between them. The CDR3 coding sequence is TGTGCCAGCAGCTTATTGGGATTACATGGGGAGCAGTACTTC. Encoded protein: CASSLLGLHGEQYF. Drawing the rest from reference TRBV7-2 and TRBJ2-5, the complete variable domain is GAGVSQSPSNKVTEKGKDVELRCDPISGHTALYWYRQSLGQGLEFLIYFQGNSAPDKSGLPSDRFSAERTGGSVSTLTIQRTQQEDSAVYLCASSLLGLHGEQYFGPGTRLLVL.

This sequence joins TRBV7-2 and TRBJ2-3; TRBD2 matches 9 bases. Losses at the gene ends were 5 bases for V and 5 bases for J; bases not matched to a gene: 8. The CDR3 is made up of 15 amino acids. Germline values: CDR1 SGHTA, CDR2 FQGNSA. This chain's CDR3 is CASSPRAGGKDTQYF. The CDR3 DNA reads as TGTGCCAGCAGCCCTAGGGCGGGAGGGAAAGATACGCAGTATTTT.

V usage is TRBV6-5 and J usage is TRBJ1-5; D perhaps matches TRBD1 (5 bases). Germline-derived CDR1 and CDR2 are MNHEY and SVGAGI. V was clipped by 0 bases and J by 5 bases, with 5 bases between them. There are 13 residues in the CDR3. CDR3 region: CASSYSTDQPQHF. CDR3 sequence (DNA): TGTGCCAGCAGTTACTCGACAGATCAGCCCCAGCATTTT.

This clonotype occurred once. The chain uses TRBV20-1 and TRBJ2-1, with 7 nucleotides matching TRBD2. The trim removed 0 bases at V and 10 bases at J, leaving 12 bases unmatched. Germline CDR1 DFQATT, CDR2 SNEGSKA (reference sequence). This CDR3 is built from 15 residues. CDR3 DNA sequence: TGCAGTGCTAGAGATCTGCGGGAGAGTCAAAACGAGCAGTTCTTC. Translated: CSARDLRESQNEQFF.

The chain carries TRBV5-5 and TRBJ2-7, with 9 bases lining up with TRBD2. Germline V gives CDR1 SGHKS, CDR2 YYEKEE (reference sequence). V was pared by 5 bases and J by 7 bases, with 13 bases of the junction left unmatched. The CDR3 extends over 15 amino acids. The CDR3 here is CASRSSGSGYNEQYF. The CDR3 DNA reads TGTGCCAGCAGAAGTAGCGGGAGCGGCTACAATGAGCAGTACTTC.

This clonotype was seen repeatedly, ten times or more. This sequence joins TRBV4-2 and TRBJ2-7; 10 bases match TRBD1. Germline V gives CDR1 LGHNA, CDR2 YNFKEQ. J lost 0 bases, V lost 1 base, and 0 bases had no gene match. This CDR3 has 15 amino acids. The CDR3, as DNA: TGTGCCAGCAGCCAAGGGACAGGGGGCTCCTACGAGCAGTACTTC. Its translation: CASSQGTGGSYEQYF.

This clonotype was seen only a few times. The rearrangement links TRBV3-1 to TRBJ2-7, with 8 nucleotides matching TRBD1. From germline, CDR1 is LGHDT and CDR2 YNNKEL (reference sequence). J was trimmed by 1 base and V by 5 bases; bases with no gene match: 7. The CDR3 has 15 amino acids. CDR3 loop: CASSTPGQDSYEQYF. The CDR3 DNA reads as TGTGCCAGCAGCACTCCGGGACAGGATTCCTACGAGCAGTACTTC.

This clonotype was found a few times. The CDR3 DNA sequence: TGTGCCAGCAGCCGAGGCGGGGTAAACACAGATACGCAGTATTTT. Translation: CASSRGGVNTDTQYF. The J gene is TRBJ2-3, the V gene TRBV14, with D possibly matching TRBD2 (6 bases). The germline CDR1 and CDR2 sequences are SGHDN and FVKESK. This CDR3 comprises 15 residues. The germline V and J ends were trimmed by 4 bases and 2 bases, with 13 bases remaining between them.

CDR3 nucleotide sequence: TGTGCCAGCCAACAGGGGCCTGAAGCTTTCTTT. Translation gives CASQQGPEAFF. This chain connects TRBV27 to TRBJ1-1; 7 bases fit TRBD1. V lost 8 bases to trimming and J lost 6 bases; unmatched junction nucleotides: 3. The CDR3 runs 11 residues. Germline loops: CDR1 MNHEY, CDR2 SMNVEV (reference sequence).

J is TRBJ1-1 and V is TRBV28; D is undetermined. Germline V gene sequence: CDR1 MDHEN, CDR2 SYDVKM. The CDR3 consists of 18 residues. Trimming shortened V by 6 bases and J by 0 bases, and 23 bases separated the two germline ends. Here the CDR3 DNA reads TGTGCCAGCAGCCACTGGAGTCGACCTGACCTTCTGAACACTGAAGCTTTCTTT. It yields the protein CASSHWSRPDLLNTEAFF.

V usage is TRBV20-1 and J usage is TRBJ2-1; 9 bases align to TRBD1. Germline V gives CDR1 DFQATT, CDR2 SNEGSKA (reference sequence). The CDR3 has 17 residues. V was pared by 6 bases and J by 1 base, with 13 bases of the junction left unmatched. The chain's CDR3 is CSASTGQGLSSYNEQFF. The CDR3 DNA follows: TGCAGTGCCTCCACGGGACAGGGCTTAAGTTCCTACAATGAGCAGTTCTTC.

This clonotype was counted only a few times. The chain carries TRBV28 and TRBJ2-3; TRBD2 matches 10 bases. The V gene's germline CDR1 is MDHEN and CDR2 SYDVKM. This CDR3 is 16 amino acids long. V shed 1 base, J shed 7 bases, and the junction held 8 bases outside the gene matches. CDR3 DNA sequence: TGTGCCAGCAGTTTATTGGAGCGGGGGGGTGCAAATACGCAGTATTTT. Translation: CASSLLERGGANTQYF.

This rearrangement joins TRBV12-5 to TRBJ2-7; D possibly matches TRBD1 or TRBD2 (5 bases each). The germline CDR1 and CDR2 sequences are LGHNT and FRNRAP. The CDR3 is 15 residues long. Trimming cost V 5 bases and J 3 bases, with 17 bases left between them. The CDR3 DNA follows: TGTGCTAGTGGTCCAGGGACGTCCGGGTACTACGAGCAGTACTTC. It is translated as CASGPGTSGYYEQYF.

This clonotype was detected a few times. The gene calls are TRBV4-2 and TRBJ1-2; D gene ambiguous. The CDR3 contains 14 residues. Germline V lookup: CDR1 LGHNA, CDR2 YNFKEQ. V lost 0 bases and J 1 base, leaving 6 bases between the germline ends. The CDR3 loop reads CASSQEYSNYGYTF. The CDR3 DNA sequence: TGTGCCAGCAGCCAAGAGTACAGTAACTATGGCTACACCTTC.

The V gene is TRBV7-9, the J gene TRBJ2-1; no clear D gene. CDR1 and CDR2 from the germline V gene are SEHNR and FQNEAQ (reference sequence). CDR3 length: 12 residues. Trimming stripped 7 bases from V and 8 bases from J, with 12 bases between. The chain's CDR3 is CASTSADHEQFF. In nucleotides, the CDR3 is TGTGCCAGCACCTCCGCGGACCATGAGCAGTTCTTC.

This clonotype has just a few counts. The chain is built from TRBV6-2 or TRBV6-3 and TRBJ2-3; 9 bases line up with TRBD2. Germline loops: CDR1 MNHEY, CDR2 SVGEGT. The CDR3 spans 16 residues. V lost 5 bases, J lost 2 bases, and 8 bases stayed unmatched. CDR3: CASSDRTSAITDTQYF. CDR3 nucleotide sequence: TGTGCCAGCAGTGACCGGACTAGCGCTATCACAGATACGCAGTATTTT.

This clonotype was seen more than once but under ten times. The gene calls are TRBV12-3 or TRBV12-4 and TRBJ2-7; 15 bases agree with TRBD2. V lost 6 bases, J lost 4 bases, and 4 bases stayed unmatched. The CDR3 spans 15 residues. In DNA, the CDR3 is TGTGCCAGCAGGGCAGGGACTAGCGGGAGGTACGAGCAGTACTTC. It translates to CASRAGTSGRYEQYF.